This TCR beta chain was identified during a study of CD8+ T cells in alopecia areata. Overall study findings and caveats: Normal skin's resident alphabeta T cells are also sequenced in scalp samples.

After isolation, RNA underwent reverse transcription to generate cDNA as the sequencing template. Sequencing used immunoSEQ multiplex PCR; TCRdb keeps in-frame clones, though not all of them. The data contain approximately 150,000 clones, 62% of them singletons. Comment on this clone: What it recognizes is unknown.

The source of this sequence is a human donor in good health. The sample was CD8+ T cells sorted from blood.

CDR3: CAWSVRPSGPIIHPYNEQFF. The DNA for the CDR3 is TGTGCCTGGAGTGTACGGCCTAGCGGGCCGATTATCCACCCTTACAATGAGCAGTTCTTC. This rearrangement joins TRBV30 to TRBJ2-1; 8 bases agree with TRBD2. J gave up 4 bases and V 0 bases, and 20 bases lay outside the gene matches. The germline V gene encodes CDR1 GTSNPN and CDR2 SVGIG (reference sequence). The CDR3 has 20 amino acids.